This TCR beta chain was captured in a study of shared clonotypes between healthy human individuals. A remark on this clone: The antigen remains undetermined.

Genomic DNA belonging to each subset was distributed in equal measure over several immunoSEQ plates. The method was immunoSEQ multiplex PCR; TCRdb's version includes in-frame clones alone and lacks a portion of them. The sample comprises a few million clones, 80% to 95% of which are singletons, and roughly 0.36% rests with the top ten. V was cut by 2 bases and J by 1 base, with 11 bases left in between. Germline V CDR1 and CDR2: MNHNS, SASEGT. The CDR3 runs 16 residues. The study's findings and limits: Richness estimates generally favored naive over memory subsets. An anticipated effect of sequencing depth on clonotype sharing among donors was recognized. Only blood was sampled, and tissue TCR repertoires likely differ from blood ones.

The sequence derives from a man younger than 35 in good health. Some clones in this sample may be carry-over from other donors' samples. The sample was naive CD4+ T cells from PBMCs. As for subset: CD45RA+ positively selected. The chain uses TRBV6-1 and TRBJ2-2, with no clear D. As DNA, the CDR3 is TGTGCCAGCAGTGAATTACCACGAAGGAACACCGGGGAGCTGTTTTTT. It specifies CASSELPRRNTGELFF.